This TCR beta chain comes out of a study of cytomegalovirus exposure and HLA in healthy donors. Whole-study results and caveats: Exclusion as indistinguishable affected some V segments, including TRBV6-2 and TRBV6-3. Through in vitro validation, a few CMV-associated chains were shown to be specific for CMV antigens. It was approximately 160 TCR beta chains that were listed as cytomegalovirus-associated. TCR beta sequences reportedly predicted most subjects' HLA-A and HLA-B alleles accurately.

The CDR3 runs 16 residues. The V gene's germline CDR1 is ENHRY and CDR2 SYGVKD. V was pared by 4 bases and J by 3 bases, with 10 bases of the junction left unmatched. This clone showed up just once. Its target is unknown. Primers for the PCR totalled 60 Vbeta and 13 Jbeta. The method was immunoSEQ multiplex PCR; TCRdb's version includes in-frame clones alone and lacks a portion of them. The sample gives about 50,000 clones, 75% to 80% of which show up once; 2.5% to 3% is in the top ten. Sequenced: PBMCs. The source is a woman in her forties in good health and CMV-seropositive. The chain joins TRBV10-3 to TRBJ2-3; 7 bases line up with TRBD1. The CDR3 region has the DNA TGTGCCATCAGTGCGGAAAAACAGGGGTCGACAGATACGCAGTATTTT. Translation gives CAISAEKQGSTDTQYF.